This T cell receptor beta chain was documented in a study of T cell responses to AZD1222 COVID-19 vaccine. The assay was immunoSEQ multiplex PCR, and TCRdb's table has in-frame clones only and misses some. The table lists about 73,000 clones, approximately 88% of them singletons, with 15% to 20% in the top ten. This CDR3 has 14 amino acids. In germline, CDR1 is SGHRS, CDR2 YFSETQ. J lost 5 bases, V lost 3 bases, and 6 bases had no gene match. The chain recombines TRBV5-1 with TRBJ2-5; TRBD1 matches at 8 bases. The clonotype comes from an adult in good health. The input for sequencing was peripheral blood, taken on day 0 of AZD1222 vaccination. The CDR3 nucleotides are TGCGCCAGCAGCTCTCAGGGGGCAGGGGAGACCCAGTACTTC. It encodes CASSSQGAGETQYF.